This T cell receptor (beta chain) is drawn from a study of Tregs in tolerant kidney transplant recipients. Whole-study findings and limits: Activated donor B cell expansion appeared to reveal the most relevant donor-specific TCRbeta repertoire.

J gave up 5 bases and V 2 bases, and 5 bases lay outside the gene matches. This CDR3 contains 15 residues. CDR1 and CDR2 (germline): MNHNY, SVGAGI (reference sequence). This clone was recorded a few times. Its antigen is as yet unknown. Measured with immunoSEQ multiplex PCR; TCRdb has only the in-frame clones, and not every one. This sample has about 110,000 clones, with 90% found just once. The J gene is TRBJ1-1, the V gene TRBV6-6; 10 nucleotides match TRBD1. The source was CD4+ T cells from blood, collected before the transplant. This sequence originates from a human donor who received a combined kidney and bone marrow transplant. The CDR3: CASSYPGQGGTEAFF. The DNA of the CDR3 is TGTGCCAGCAGTTACCCCGGACAGGGGGGAACTGAAGCTTTCTTT.